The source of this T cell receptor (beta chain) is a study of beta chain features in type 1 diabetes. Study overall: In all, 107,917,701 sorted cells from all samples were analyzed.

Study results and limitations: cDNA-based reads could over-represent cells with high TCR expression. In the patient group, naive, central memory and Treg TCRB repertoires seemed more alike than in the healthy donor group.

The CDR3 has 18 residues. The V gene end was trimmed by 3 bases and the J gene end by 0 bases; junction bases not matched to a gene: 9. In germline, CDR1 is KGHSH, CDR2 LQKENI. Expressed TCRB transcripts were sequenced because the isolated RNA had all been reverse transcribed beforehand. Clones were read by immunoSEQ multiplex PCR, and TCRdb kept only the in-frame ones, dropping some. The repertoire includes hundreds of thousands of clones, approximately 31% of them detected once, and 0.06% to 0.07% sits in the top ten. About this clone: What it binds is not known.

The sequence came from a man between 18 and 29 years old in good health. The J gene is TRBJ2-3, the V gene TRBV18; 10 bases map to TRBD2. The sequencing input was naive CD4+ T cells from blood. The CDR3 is CASSPIVLAGDSTDTQYF. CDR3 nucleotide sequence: TGTGCCAGCTCACCGATTGTCCTAGCGGGGGATAGCACAGATACGCAGTATTTT.